The T cell receptor beta chain under discussion was sequenced for a study of control samples from healthy donors and cancer patients. Clones were read by immunoSEQ multiplex PCR, and TCRdb kept only the in-frame ones, dropping some. This table has about 130,000 clones, around nine tenths appearing once. The CDR3 covers 14 residues. The V end lost 1 base, the J end lost 0 bases, and 6 bases lay between the germline ends. Germline CDR1 reads LGHNA; CDR2 reads YNFKEQ. This chain links TRBV4-2 with TRBJ2-5; D not resolved. Sequenced: blood. The sequence was obtained from a man between 18 and 35 years old in good health. The CDR3 DNA reads TGTGCCAGCAGCCAAGGGATGTACCAAGAGACCCAGTACTTC. It codes for CASSQGMYQETQYF.